This T cell receptor beta chain comes out of a study of cytomegalovirus exposure and HLA in healthy donors (dated by TCRdb to between 2016 and 2019). Notes on the research overall: An earlier analysis of some 500 of the donors reported 250 to 350 Gb of sequence data and 100 million to 130 million unique TCR beta sequences from roughly 200 million T cells. An early release covering about 600 HLA-typed donors comprised approximately 300 gigabases of sequencing data and approximately 85 million unique TCR sequences. The genetic ancestry cluster associated with self-reported Caucasian donors included over 65% of the approximately 410 genotyped donors. The study was designed to test whether signatures of past pathogen exposure could be identified by cataloging public T cell receptors. The T cell repertoires of about 700 subjects were profiled by immunosequencing and related to cytomegalovirus serostatus. Besides the first cohort of 666 subjects, a separate validation cohort made up of roughly 130 different subjects was used. The study combined high-throughput TCR immunosequencing, statistical association of individual TCRs with disease status, and machine learning to predict cytomegalovirus infection status. In a later analysis, previously published TCR beta repertoires from roughly 710 donors were re-analyzed and high-resolution HLA genotyping was added so that TCR occurrence patterns could be studied. Rather than drawing on any new phenotypic data, the later analysis identified candidate immune exposures from TCR beta sequences and the way those sequences occurred across donors. To decide whether each TCR beta V gene segment behaved as functional or pseudogenic, an earlier analysis of some 570 of the donors relied on high-throughput TCR beta sequencing. Alongside the repertoire data, information on donor age, sex, ethnicity and CMV serostatus was compiled. In a later genetic analysis, genome-wide SNP genotypes for about 55% of the 666 donors were used, and that subset was treated as a discovery cohort. Every repertoire in the discovery cohort had been generated on one and the same sequencing platform. HLA typing included class I and class II loci at four-digit resolution. Typing coverage varied by locus: roughly 620-640 donors for A, B, C, DRB1 and DQB1; approximately 500 for DQA1; around 610 for DPA1; 450 to 480 for DPB1. Roughly 5 DR-DQ haplotypes were handled as single units for association and clustering, since linkage in the cohort was strong. Across 300 to 400 genotyped donors of the cohort, an average of about 240,000 unique TCR beta nucleotide sequences per donor were sequenced, and roughly 18% of those sequences were non-productive.

The protocol used for the library was the immunoSEQ multiplex PCR assay. For the multiplex PCR, a mixture combining 60 forward primers for TCR Vbeta segments and 13 reverse primers for TCR Jbeta segments was used. A multiplex PCR assay on genomic DNA amplified the CDR3 region of rearranged TCR beta genes. The Illumina HiSeq System was used to sequence the amplified TCR beta libraries as 87-base-pair reads. Turning to the authors' computational methods: Across the 600 to 700 repertoires, a later analysis counted around 80 million unique TCR beta chains, 9 million to 14 million of which were shared by at least two donors. Raw reads were error-corrected and collapsed into unique sequences by a nearest-neighbor algorithm in which closely related sequences were merged to remove PCR and sequencing errors. To assign V, D and J gene segments, CDR3 sequences were aligned to IMGT reference sequences. For a sequence to be retained, a match of at least six nucleotides was required to both a V gene segment and a J gene segment. A rearrangement counted as productive if the CDR3 had no stop codons and remained in frame with V and J, and every other rearrangement counted as non-productive. CDR3 was defined according to IMGT convention as the region running from the second conserved V-encoded cysteine to the conserved J-encoded phenylalanine. The earlier analysis of 550 to 650 of the donors excluded any sequence lacking an unambiguous match to a single V gene segment. An earlier analysis of a few hundred of the donors called V segments functional above 56.7% productive rearrangements and segregating when the between-donor standard deviation exceeded 5%. A statistical classification framework was developed to diagnose cytomegalovirus status using the catalog of TCR beta chain sequences. V and J gene assignment, in a later analysis, came from comparing TCR nucleotide sequences with IMGT/GENE-DB human TR gene sequences. The TCRdist pipeline was used in a later analysis to assign CDR3 sequences and most-parsimonious VDJ recombination scenarios. A later analysis defined each TCR beta chain by its CDR3 amino acid sequence plus V-gene family, and excluded reads lacking a unique V-gene family. To address suspected cross-contamination and a sequencing artifact, a later analysis removed 450 to 700 highly shared, low-generation-probability nucleotide sequences. In a later analysis, a clonal expansion index for each public chain was calculated from normalized within-repertoire ranks of inferred template counts. A later analysis computed generation probabilities with a VDJ recombination model fitted to out-of-frame rearrangements, and checked the results against IGoR. In a later analysis, hypergeometric tests were used to score TCR-TCR, TCR-HLA and TCR-CMV co-occurrence, with a repertoire-size bias correction applied to TCR pairs. A later analysis estimated false discovery rates by permuting HLA or CMV assignments 20 times. A later analysis grouped co-occurring TCRs with DBSCAN, adding TCRdist sequence similarity when clustering within HLA-allele-positive subsets. Repertoires with fewer than 30,000 or more than 120,000 public chains, plus five repertoires with anomalous nucleotide sharing, were excluded from co-occurrence clustering. The source is immuneACCESS, and TCRdb retained only in-frame sequences with V and J called. Part of the clones is not carried over; for the studies checked, unresolved V genes explain less than half of this, and the remainder is unexplained. Clonal size and the V and J genes are those of that table, whereas D and trimming came from the DNA. This sample comprises roughly 190,000 clones, more than 75% of them detected only once. Roughly 1.3% of the sample belongs to the ten largest clones.

The study at large found these results: An association between a missense DCLRE1C variant and V-gene and J-gene trimming of TCR beta chains was found in a later genetic analysis and replicated in an independent cohort. Because the 87-base-pair reads could not distinguish some IMGT-functional V segments, including TRBV6-2 and TRBV6-3, those segments were excluded. A later analysis associated 15,000 or so TCR beta sequences with specific HLA alleles at a false discovery rate of 0.05. Linkage disequilibrium might explain the correlated functional status among segregating V segments, but an unknown experimental factor could not be excluded. While some public TCRs were present in many individuals, most TCR sequences turned up only very rarely across donors. It was suggested by the authors that the approach could potentially be generalized to other disease states and immunological phenotypes. When HLA alleles, especially DR and DQ, strongly co-occurred, TCR associations were difficult to assign to individual alleles. A cluster of highly shared sequence variants was judged likely to represent a technical artifact of the sequencing pipeline. According to a later analysis, TCR association rates differed among HLA loci, with DRB1 alleles showing the most associated TCRs and HLA-C alleles showing the fewest. A total of 164 TCR beta chains were listed by the study as associated with cytomegalovirus. The classifier was reported to diagnose cytomegalovirus status with high specificity and sensitivity in both the original cohort and the validation cohort. In vitro tests confirmed that a few of the cytomegalovirus-associated TCR beta chains recognize cytomegalovirus antigens. HLA typing was unavailable for some donors at each locus, so association tests used only the typed subset. Sequencing depth was assumed to be roughly uniform across donors in the presence/absence analyses, though that assumption may not hold. A later analysis found that most CMV-associated TCR beta chains appeared HLA-restricted, with HLA associations seemingly driven largely by CMV exposure. According to a later analysis, parvovirus B19, influenza, CMV and Epstein-Barr virus appeared linked to several top co-occurrence clusters. A further reported finding was that TCR beta sequences accurately predicted the HLA-A and HLA-B alleles for most subjects in the first cohort. A later analysis found that HLA-associated TCR beta chains were more clonally expanded and had lower generation probabilities than equally common non-associated chains. Broadly in line with IMGT annotations, most TCR beta V segments showed up in productive rearrangements about 87% or about 30% of the time in an earlier analysis of approximately 600 of the donors. According to a later genetic analysis, donors in an Asian-associated ancestry cluster had fewer N-insertions in productive TCRs than the approximately 690-donor mean. Over 15 rarely observed V segments, including chromosome 9 orphons, were excluded from the earlier analysis of a few hundred of the donors because counts were too low. The only immune exposure information available for the cohort was CMV serostatus. This cohort had only TCR beta chains sequenced, and the lack of alpha or paired-chain data limited which features could be detected.

In total, over 600 healthy bone marrow donors made up the cohort. At the time of sampling, all cohort members were nominally healthy, though unrecorded immune exposures were likely present. The donor tested CMV seronegative and was one of the 352 seronegative cohort members. A peripheral blood sample was provided by each donor, and peripheral blood mononuclear cells were used for TCR beta sequencing. The Qiagen DNeasy Blood Extraction Kit was used to extract genomic DNA from the blood cell samples. This clone has only one observation. The antigen it binds to is not known. No much larger clone is present one base from it, and per-base qualities are unavailable. The germline V gene supplies CDR1 SGDLS and CDR2 YYNGEE. V was cut back by 0 bases and J by 0 bases, leaving a gap of 7 bases between them. The cysteine opens and the phenylalanine closes a CDR3 of 14 amino acids. Solely the CDR3 DNA is kept, with 42 bases framed from the first base.

The rearrangement combines TRBV9 with TRBJ2-7, with the D gene not confidently named. This receptor was obtained from a man aged 30 to 45 in good health and CMV-seronegative. Sequencing input: PBMCs. The CDR3 corresponds to CASSVAPSSYEQYF. The nucleotide sequence reads as follows: TGTGCCAGCAGCGTAGCGCCTAGCTCCTACGAGCAGTACTTC.